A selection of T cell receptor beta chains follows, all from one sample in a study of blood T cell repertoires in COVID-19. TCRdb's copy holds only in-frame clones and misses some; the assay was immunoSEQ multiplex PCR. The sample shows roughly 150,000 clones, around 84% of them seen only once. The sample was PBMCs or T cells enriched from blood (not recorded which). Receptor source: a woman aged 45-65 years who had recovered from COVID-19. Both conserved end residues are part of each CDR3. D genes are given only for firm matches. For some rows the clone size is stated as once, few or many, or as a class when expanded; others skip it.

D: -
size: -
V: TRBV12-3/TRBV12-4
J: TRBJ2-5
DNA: TGTGCCAGCAGTTTGAGCAGGGGCGAGACCCAGTACTTC
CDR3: CASSLSRGETQYF

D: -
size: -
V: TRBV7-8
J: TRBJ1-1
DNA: TGTGCCAGCAGCCTTGGACAGAACACTGAAGCTTTCTTT
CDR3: CASSLGQNTEAFF

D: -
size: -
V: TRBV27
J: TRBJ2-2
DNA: TGTGCCAGTACAGGTTTAGGTAACACCGGGGAGCTGTTTTTT
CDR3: CASTGLGNTGELFF

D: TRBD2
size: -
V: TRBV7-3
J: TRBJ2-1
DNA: TGTGCCAGCAGCTTTACCCCGGGACTAGCGGGAGGGGATGAGCAGTTCTTC
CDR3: CASSFTPGLAGGDEQFF

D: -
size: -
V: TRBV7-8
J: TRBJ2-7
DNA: TGTGCCAGCAGCTCACCGGGGGGCAAGAGCTACGAGCAGTACTTC
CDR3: CASSSPGGKSYEQYF

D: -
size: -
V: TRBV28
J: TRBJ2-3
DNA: TGTGCCAGTCGGGGGAGCACAGATACGCAGTATTTT
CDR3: CASRGSTDTQYF

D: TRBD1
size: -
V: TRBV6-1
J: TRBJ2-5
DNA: TGTGCCAGCAGTGAAGCGCTTGGGACAGGGAAAAAAGAGACCCAGTACTTC
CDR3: CASSEALGTGKKETQYF

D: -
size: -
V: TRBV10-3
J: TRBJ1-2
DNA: TGTGCCATCAGTGAAGCACAGACCTATGGCTACACCTTC
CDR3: CAISEAQTYGYTF

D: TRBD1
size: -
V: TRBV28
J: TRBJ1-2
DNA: TGTGCCAGCAGAGCCGGGACAGGGACGTCTAGAGGCTACACCTTC
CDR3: CASRAGTGTSRGYTF

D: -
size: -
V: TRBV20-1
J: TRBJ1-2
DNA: TGCAGTGCTAGGTACGCGAAAGGCTACACCTTC
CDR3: CSARYAKGYTF

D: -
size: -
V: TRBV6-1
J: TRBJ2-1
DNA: TGTGCCAGCAGTGAATCCGGGGTGCCAAGGCTAAATGAGCAGTTCTTC
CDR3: CASSESGVPRLNEQFF

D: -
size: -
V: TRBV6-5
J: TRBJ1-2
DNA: TGTGCCAGCAGTTACTCTCCCGGACGGGAGGTAAACACCTTC
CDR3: CASSYSPGREVNTF

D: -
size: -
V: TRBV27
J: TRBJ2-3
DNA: TGTGCCAGCAGATCTCGAGCGGTCGTGGGAGATACGCAGTATTTT
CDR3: CASRSRAVVGDTQYF

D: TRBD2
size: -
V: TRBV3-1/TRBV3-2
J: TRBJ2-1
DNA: TGTGCCAGCAGGGCTAGGACTAGCGGGAGGGTCGGGAATGAGCAGTTCTTC
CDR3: CASRARTSGRVGNEQFF

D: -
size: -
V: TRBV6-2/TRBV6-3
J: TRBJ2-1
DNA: TGTGCCAGCAGTTTTTATGAGTACAATGAGCAGTTCTTC
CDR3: CASSFYEYNEQFF

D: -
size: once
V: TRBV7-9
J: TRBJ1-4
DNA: TGTGCCAGCAGTTTTGGGGGGGCAACTAATGAAAAACTGTTTTTT
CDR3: CASSFGGATNEKLFF

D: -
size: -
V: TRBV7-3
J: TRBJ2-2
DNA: TGTGCCAGCAGCTTGGGGAGGTCCGGGGAGCTGTTTTTT
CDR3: CASSLGRSGELFF

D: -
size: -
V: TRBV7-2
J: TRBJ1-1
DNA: TGTGCCAGCAGCTTATTGGCGGCTAACACTGAAGCTTTCTTT
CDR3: CASSLLAANTEAFF

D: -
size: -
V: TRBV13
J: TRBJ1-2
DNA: TGTGCCAGCAGCCCGTCGGGGGAGAACTATGGCTACACCTTC
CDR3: CASSPSGENYGYTF

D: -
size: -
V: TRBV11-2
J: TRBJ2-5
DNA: TGTGCCAGCAGCCCGACCCGGGGTTTCGCCGCAGAGACCCAGTACTTC
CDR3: CASSPTRGFAAETQYF